This TCR beta chain was recorded in a study of vaccination and CD4 T cells after COVID-19. Treatment noted: approximately nine-day PBMC culture with coronavirus spike peptide pools or control peptides (ViraFEST assay). Nucleocapsid antibody results, negative before and after vaccination, showed that healthy vaccine recipients had not previously had SARS-CoV-2 infection. This clonotype has a handful of counts. Its target is not known. Per germline, CDR1 SGHRS and CDR2 YFSETQ. V shed 7 bases and J shed 4 bases, with 14 bases lying between them. This CDR3 comprises 13 residues. Sequencing of DNA taken from cultured CD4+ T cells relied on the Oncomine TCR Beta short-read assay. Genomic DNA from cultured CD4+ T cells was extracted. TCRdb reprocessed the PCR reads with MiXCR, giving one entry per CDR3 protein. The sample holds about 15,000 distinct CDR3 sequences; 21% are singletons and the top ten take 9% to 15%.

The sequenced sample was CD4+ T cells from blood, cultured in vitro, obtained before SARS-CoV-2 vaccination. The chain employs TRBV5-1 and TRBJ1-1, with D unresolved. The receptor comes from a human donor who received a COVID-19 vaccine. CDR3 sequence (DNA): TGCGCCAGCGCTATCGGGGAAAGCACTGAAGCTTTCTTT. Amino acids: CASAIGESTEAFF.